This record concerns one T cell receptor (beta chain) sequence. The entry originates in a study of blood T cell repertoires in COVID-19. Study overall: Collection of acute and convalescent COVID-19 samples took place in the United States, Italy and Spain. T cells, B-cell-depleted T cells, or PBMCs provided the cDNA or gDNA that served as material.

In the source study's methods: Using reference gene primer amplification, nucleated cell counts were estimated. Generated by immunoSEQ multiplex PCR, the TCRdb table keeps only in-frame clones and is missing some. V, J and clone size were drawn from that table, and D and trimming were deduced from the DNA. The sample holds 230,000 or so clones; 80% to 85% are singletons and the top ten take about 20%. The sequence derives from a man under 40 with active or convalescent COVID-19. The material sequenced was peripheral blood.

The CDR3 spells CASSQVSPWTQYF. CDR3 nucleotide sequence: TGTGCCAGCAGCCAAGTAAGCCCATGGACCCAGTACTTC. The chain has TRBV3-1 (or the pseudogene TRBV3-2) and TRBJ2-5; D is undetermined. The CDR3 spans 13 residues. In germline, CDR1 is LGHDT, CDR2 YNNKEL (reference sequence). Trimming pared 1 base from V and 7 bases from J, leaving 10 bases between.